Following are 32 T cell receptor beta chains from one sample sequenced in a study of control samples from healthy donors and cancer patients. Profiled with immunoSEQ multiplex PCR; TCRdb holds only in-frame clones, not every one. The sample shows tens of thousands of clones, roughly 87% of them seen only once. Input material: blood. The receptor source for this set is a woman aged 45 to 65 in good health.

The chain couples TRBV29-1 to TRBJ2-1, with 7 bases fitting TRBD2. The CDR3 extends over 13 amino acids. Germline CDR1 reads SQVTM; CDR2 reads ANQGSEA. With 2 bases clipped from V and 4 bases from J, the junction kept 2 bases outside the gene matches. The CDR3 nucleotides read TGCAGCGTTGAACCGGGACTATACAATGAGCAGTTCTTC. Protein: CSVEPGLYNEQFF.

Only one count was recorded for this clone. The chain links TRBV24-1 to TRBJ2-3; D ambiguous. The ends were cut back, 5 bases at V and 7 bases at J, with 12 bases in the middle. Germline CDR1 is KGHDR and CDR2 is SFDVKD. This CDR3 has 13 residues. In nucleotides, the CDR3 is TGTGCCACCAGTGCCCAAGACGAGTATACGCAGTATTTT. Its protein is CATSAQDEYTQYF.

The chain joins TRBV27 to TRBJ1-6; D gene unclear. V lost 7 bases to trimming and J lost 6 bases, with 10 bases between them. CDR3 length: 13 amino acids. Germline V lookup: CDR1 MNHEY, CDR2 SMNVEV (reference sequence). The chain's CDR3 is CASTRTGNSPLHF. In DNA form, the CDR3 reads TGTGCCAGCACCCGGACCGGTAATTCACCCCTCCACTTT.

The chain uses TRBV6-5 and TRBJ1-6; TRBD1 matches 7 bases. After removal of 7 bases from V and 7 bases from J, the junction contained 7 bases not matched to a gene. The germline V gene encodes CDR1 MNHEY and CDR2 SVGAGI. This CDR3 has 14 amino acids. The CDR3 sequence: CASTKTGYNSPLHF. The CDR3 DNA sequence: TGTGCCAGCACGAAGACAGGGTACAATTCACCCCTCCACTTT.

The V gene is TRBV19, the J gene TRBJ2-7, with a weak D call TRBD2 (6 bases). The CDR3 runs 15 residues. Germline V lookup: CDR1 LNHDA, CDR2 SQIVND (reference sequence). Trimming stripped 5 bases from V and 6 bases from J, with 20 bases between. Here the CDR3 DNA reads TGTGCCAGTAGTGTTATAGGCGGAGGGTTTCGCGAGCAGTACTTC. Its translation: CASSVIGGGFREQYF.

The chain carries TRBV5-1 and TRBJ2-6, with 7 bases lining up with TRBD1. CDR1 is SGHRS, CDR2 YFSETQ, per germline. Losses at the gene ends were 0 bases for V and 2 bases for J; bases not matched to a gene: 2. This CDR3 has 16 residues. Written as DNA, the CDR3 is TGCGCCAGCAGCTTGGGGGACAGCGCTGGGGCCAACGTCCTGACTTTC. It translates to CASSLGDSAGANVLTF.

Comments on this clone: The sample carries other DNA sequences with the same CDR3. The rearrangement links TRBV7-9 to TRBJ1-6; D gene uncertain. V shed 5 bases and J shed 7 bases, with 6 bases lying between them. Germline CDR1 and CDR2: SEHNR and FQNEAQ (reference sequence). CDR3 size: 12 residues. The CDR3 is CASSLANSPLHF. In nucleotides, the CDR3 is TGTGCCAGCAGCCTGGCCAATTCACCCCTCCACTTT.

V gene TRBV29-1 combines with J gene TRBJ2-3; TRBD2 might be the D (6 bases). CDR1 is SQVTM and CDR2 is ANQGSEA in the germline V gene. With 3 bases removed from V and 4 bases from J, the gap between germline ends came to 11 bases. The CDR3 has 13 amino acids. This CDR3 reads CSVDQEGPDTQYF. The CDR3 DNA reads TGCAGCGTTGATCAGGAGGGCCCAGATACGCAGTATTTT.

The chain uses TRBV9 and TRBJ2-5, with 15 bases fitting TRBD2. CDR1 and CDR2 (germline): SGDLS, YYNGEE. CDR3 length: 18 residues. Losses at the gene ends were 4 bases for V and 0 bases for J; bases not matched to a gene: 7. The CDR3 DNA reads as TGTGCCAGCAGCCTCGGGACTAGCGGGAGGCCAAACCAAGAGACCCAGTACTTC. Its translation: CASSLGTSGRPNQETQYF.

This clone was counted a single time. The gene calls are TRBV3-1 (or the pseudogene TRBV3-2) and TRBJ2-1; possibly TRBD1 or TRBD2 for D (6 bases each). Trimming took off 1 base at V and 10 bases at J, with 11 bases between the two ends. Germline lookup yields CDR1 LGHDT and CDR2 YNNKEL (reference sequence). The CDR3 consists of 13 residues. The CDR3 loop reads CASSQVQGGEQFF. The CDR3 region has the DNA TGTGCCAGCAGCCAAGTACAGGGAGGCGAGCAGTTCTTC.

V and J are TRBV18 and TRBJ1-1; D is ambiguous. Germline CDR1 reads KGHSH; CDR2 reads LQKENI. There are 13 residues in the CDR3. V was cut by 6 bases and J by 1 base, with 9 bases left in between. The CDR3 here is CASSSAQNTEAFF. CDR3 in DNA: TGTGCCAGCTCGTCGGCCCAGAACACTGAAGCTTTCTTT.

The chain recombines TRBV7-9 with TRBJ2-5; a possible D gene is TRBD1 (6 bases). Germline lookup yields CDR1 SEHNR and CDR2 FQNEAQ (reference sequence). The CDR3 length is 15 residues. V dropped 5 bases and J dropped 2 bases, with 15 bases sitting between them. CDR3 DNA: TGTGCCAGCAGCGAACAGCCGACAGGACAAGAGACCCAGTACTTC. This translates into CASSEQPTGQETQYF.

The V call is TRBV6-5, the J call TRBJ1-5; the match to TRBD1 covers 9 bases. Germline V lookup: CDR1 MNHEY, CDR2 SVGAGI. The CDR3 runs 14 residues. The junction had 3 bases not matched to a gene; V was cut back by 6 bases and J by 3 bases. CDR3 sequence reads: CASRGQGNNQPQHF. In DNA, the CDR3 is TGTGCCAGCAGAGGACAGGGGAACAATCAGCCCCAGCATTTT.

The chain links TRBV7-2 to TRBJ2-5; weak D call: TRBD2 (5 bases). Trimming stripped 1 base from V and 7 bases from J, with 16 bases between. There are 15 residues in the CDR3. CDR1 and CDR2 (germline): SGHTA, FQGNSA. CDR3 DNA sequence: TGTGCCAGCAGCTTAGGGGCTAGCCAGAAGCCGACCCAGTACTTC. Encoded protein: CASSLGASQKPTQYF. The whole variable domain, remainder taken from reference TRBV7-2 and TRBJ2-5, is GAGVSQSPSNKVTEKGKDVELRCDPISGHTALYWYRQSLGQGLEFLIYFQGNSAPDKSGLPSDRFSAERTGGSVSTLTIQRTQQEDSAVYLCASSLGASQKPTQYFGPGTRLLVL.

This rearrangement joins TRBV10-2 to TRBJ1-6; D is ambiguous. The CDR3 spans 14 residues. V was trimmed by 3 bases and J by 7 bases, leaving 10 bases between them. The germline gives CDR1 WSHSY, CDR2 SAAADI. The CDR3 DNA follows: TGCGCCAGCAGTGAAGGTTTTGGGAATTCACCCCTCCACTTT. This sequence encodes CASSEGFGNSPLHF.

This clone was counted only a few times. The chain couples TRBV28 to TRBJ2-3; D is unresolved. Germline V gives CDR1 MDHEN, CDR2 SYDVKM. The CDR3 runs 16 residues. Trimming removed 4 bases from V and 5 bases from J, with 19 bases in between. CDR3 in DNA: TGTGCCAGCAGTTCAGGCTCTCTAAGGGAATTAGATACGCAGTATTTT. Protein product: CASSSGSLRELDTQYF.

The rearrangement uses TRBV13 and TRBJ2-3; D gene ambiguous. Germline CDR1 reads PRHDT; CDR2 reads FYEKMQ (reference sequence). This CDR3 region has 14 residues. Trimming removed 4 bases from V and 0 bases from J, with 8 bases in between. In DNA, the CDR3 is TGTGCCAGCAGCTGGACGGCTAGCACAGATACGCAGTATTTT. This gives the protein CASSWTASTDTQYF. The full variable domain, rest sourced from reference TRBV13 and TRBJ2-3, is AAGVIQSPRHLIKEKRETATLKCYPIPRHDTVYWYQQGPGQDPQFLISFYEKMQSDKGSIPDRFSAQQFSDYHSELNMSSLELGDSALYFCASSWTASTDTQYFGPGTRLTVL.

This clone was detected once. The V and J genes are TRBV9 and TRBJ1-1, with D hard to call. The CDR3 contains 15 residues. CDR1 is SGDLS and CDR2 is YYNGEE in the germline V gene. Between the trimmed V and J ends, which lost 1 base and 0 bases, there was a span of 10 bases. The CDR3 sequence: CASSVSLRMNTEAFF. The CDR3, as DNA: TGTGCCAGCAGCGTATCCCTACGGATGAACACTGAAGCTTTCTTT. Together with reference TRBV9 and TRBJ1-1, the CDR3 gives the full variable domain: DSGVTQTPKHLITATGQRVTLRCSPRSGDLSVYWYQQSLDQGLQFLIQYYNGEERAKGNILERFSAQQFPDLHSELNLSSLELGDSALYFCASSVSLRMNTEAFFGQGTRLTVV.

CDR3 sequence: CASSLGTGGSNEKLFF. CDR3 coding DNA: TGCGCCAGCAGCTTGGGGACTGGGGGGTCTAATGAAAAACTGTTTTTT. V and J are TRBV5-1 and TRBJ1-4; a weak D match, TRBD1 (5 bases). The CDR3 loop spans 16 amino acids. Germline V gene data show CDR1 as SGHRS and CDR2 as YFSETQ. Trimming pared 0 bases from V and 3 bases from J, leaving 12 bases between.

The chain uses TRBV7-9 and TRBJ1-1; D is unclear. Germline CDR1 is SEHNR and CDR2 is FQNEAQ (reference sequence). Trimming took off 2 bases at V and 5 bases at J, with 15 bases between the two ends. This CDR3 has 15 amino acids. This CDR3 reads CASSLNAASGTEAFF. DNA of the CDR3: TGTGCCAGCAGCTTAAATGCGGCCTCGGGGACTGAAGCTTTCTTT. Filled out from reference TRBV7-9 and TRBJ1-1, the complete variable domain reads DTGVSQNPRHKITKRGQNVTFRCDPISEHNRLYWYRQTLGQGPEFLTYFQNEAQLEKSRLLSDRFSAERPKGSFSTLEIQRTEQGDSAMYLCASSLNAASGTEAFFGQGTRLTVV.

This clone was recorded once. This chain links TRBV6-1 with TRBJ1-1, with D perhaps TRBD1 (5 bases). CDR3 size: 14 residues. Trimming pared 0 bases from V and 2 bases from J, leaving 7 bases between. Looked up from germline, CDR1 is MNHNS and CDR2 is SASEGT. This chain's CDR3 is CASSEATVNTEAFF. The DNA for the CDR3 is TGTGCCAGCAGTGAAGCGACAGTAAACACTGAAGCTTTCTTT.

Regarding this clone: Other DNA variants within this sample encode the same CDR3. J is TRBJ2-7 and V is TRBV5-4; weak D call: TRBD2 (5 bases). The CDR3 length is 14 residues. Trimming took off 0 bases at V and 3 bases at J, with 10 bases between the two ends. The germline gives CDR1 SGHNT, CDR2 YYREEE (reference sequence). The CDR3 here is CASSLGGTSYEQYF. The CDR3 bases are TGTGCCAGCAGCTTGGGTGGAACTAGCTACGAGCAGTACTTC.

This clone appeared once. The chain has TRBV19 and TRBJ1-2; TRBD1 aligns across 10 bases. The CDR3 is 17 amino acids. Germline CDR1 reads LNHDA; CDR2 reads SQIVND (reference sequence). V lost 9 bases to trimming and J lost 3 bases; unmatched junction nucleotides: 16. DNA for the CDR3: TGTGCCAGCCTTACTTCGCATCCGGGACAGGGGTACTATGGCTACACCTTC. The encoded protein is CASLTSHPGQGYYGYTF.

The chain combines TRBV18 with TRBJ1-5; weak D call: TRBD1 (5 bases). Looked up from germline, CDR1 is KGHSH and CDR2 is LQKENI. V was trimmed by 6 bases and J by 3 bases, leaving 9 bases between them. There are 13 residues in the CDR3. The CDR3 region is CASSRGDNQPQHF. CDR3 DNA sequence: TGTGCCAGCTCTAGGGGCGACAATCAGCCCCAGCATTTT.

This chain links TRBV5-8 with TRBJ1-5; 7 bases match TRBD1. This CDR3 has 18 amino acids. CDR1 is SGHTS and CDR2 is YDEGEE in the germline V gene. V shed 1 base and J 2 bases; nucleotides not matched to a gene: 12. CDR3 protein: CASSLLGTELDGNQPQHF. The CDR3 nucleotides are TGTGCCAGCAGCTTGCTCGGGACAGAATTGGACGGCAATCAGCCCCAGCATTTT.

The rearrangement joins TRBV27 to TRBJ1-4, with unresolved D. The CDR3 is 13 amino acids. Germline V gene sequence: CDR1 MNHEY, CDR2 SMNVEV (reference sequence). The germline V and J ends were trimmed by 2 bases and 7 bases, with 8 bases remaining between them. The CDR3 bases are TGTGCCAGCAGTTTAATCGGCGGTGAAAAACTGTTTTTT. Its protein is CASSLIGGEKLFF.

The genes are TRBV19 and TRBJ2-7, with D unclear. Germline loops: CDR1 LNHDA, CDR2 SQIVND (reference sequence). The CDR3 has 12 residues. V was pared by 3 bases and J by 3 bases, with 6 bases between. In nucleotides, the CDR3 is TGTGCCAGTAGTATCTCAGGCTACGAGCAGTACTTC. Translating it yields CASSISGYEQYF.

This clone occurred once. The CDR3 bases are TGCAGCGTTGGGGACAGGGGAGGGTCCTACAATGAGCAGTTCTTC. This sequence encodes CSVGDRGGSYNEQFF. The rearrangement uses TRBV29-1 and TRBJ2-1, with TRBD1 identical over 10 bases. The V gene's germline CDR1 is SQVTM and CDR2 ANQGSEA. The CDR3 extends over 15 amino acids. The junction had 4 bases not matched to a gene; V was cut back by 4 bases and J by 1 base.

The V and J genes are TRBV29-1 and TRBJ2-6; D gene ambiguous. This CDR3 has 12 amino acids. CDR1 SQVTM and CDR2 ANQGSEA come from the germline V gene. The CDR3 nucleotides read TGCGGAGCAGTACTTGGGGCCAACGTCCTGACTTTC. Protein: CGAVLGANVLTF.

The J gene is TRBJ1-6, the V gene TRBV6-5; tentative D call: TRBD1 (5 bases). Germline V gene data show CDR1 as MNHEY and CDR2 as SVGAGI. V was cut by 6 bases and J by 7 bases, with 7 bases left in between. The CDR3 is 12 residues long. This CDR3 reads CASRGGNSPLHF. The CDR3 nucleotides are TGTGCCAGCAGGGGGGGGAATTCACCCCTCCACTTT.

The V and J genes are TRBV11-2 and TRBJ2-3; 8 bases map to TRBD2. Per germline, CDR1 SGHAT and CDR2 FQNNGV. The CDR3 spans 15 residues. The V and J ends lost 3 bases and 6 bases, in that order; junction bases with no gene match: 8. This chain's CDR3 is CASSFYPSGPDTQYF. Here the CDR3 DNA reads TGTGCCAGCAGCTTTTATCCTAGCGGGCCGGATACGCAGTATTTT.

The V gene is TRBV28, the J gene TRBJ2-1; possibly TRBD1 for D (6 bases). The CDR3 covers 16 residues. Germline values: CDR1 MDHEN, CDR2 SYDVKM. The ends were cut back, 3 bases at V and 4 bases at J, with 16 bases in the middle. The CDR3 DNA follows: TGTGCCAGCAGTTTGGCCCCCTGGACAGCTTACAATGAGCAGTTCTTC. Its protein is CASSLAPWTAYNEQFF.